This TCR beta chain was sequenced in a study of CD8 T cells in Susac syndrome. V trimming: 4 bases; J trimming: 6 bases; junction bases outside the gene matches: 11. CDR1 is LGHDT and CDR2 is YNNKEL in the germline V gene (reference sequence). This CDR3 contains 15 residues. Random hexamers primed reverse transcription of roughly 0.5 to 1 ug RNA. TCRdb re-derived calls from the immunoSEQ multiplex PCR reads in MiXCR, one entry per CDR3 protein. This sample has 180,000 or so distinct CDR3 sequences, with about 95% found just once. V and J are TRBV3-1 and TRBJ2-7; 8 positions match TRBD1. What was sequenced was CD4+ T cells from PBMCs. The receptor's source is a human donor in good health. CDR3 nucleotide sequence: TGTGCCAGCAGCCCCTCAGGGGGCGCAGTGGGCGAGCAGTACTTC. It encodes CASSPSGGAVGEQYF.